This is a list of T cell receptor beta chains from one sample in a study of blood T cell repertoires in COVID-19. Sequencing was performed with immunoSEQ multiplex PCR; in TCRdb, only in-frame clones are kept and a portion is missing. This table has approximately 70,000 clones, about 81% appearing once. The material sequenced was peripheral blood. Receptors were obtained from a human donor in a cohort sampled during active COVID-19. Each CDR3 is given with its conserved first and last residue. Fields, in order: V gene, J gene, CDR3 protein.

v_call: TRBV7-9
j_call: TRBJ2-7
cdr3_aa: CASSGATPTHYEQYF

v_call: TRBV7-8
j_call: TRBJ1-2
cdr3_aa: CASSQTGGGQGYTF

v_call: TRBV15
j_call: TRBJ2-7
cdr3_aa: CATSRQGGRSYEQYF

v_call: TRBV9
j_call: TRBJ1-5
cdr3_aa: CASSVGTGDQPQHF

v_call: TRBV5-1
j_call: TRBJ2-6
cdr3_aa: CASSLAGTFSGANVLTF

v_call: TRBV3-1/TRBV3-2
j_call: TRBJ2-7
cdr3_aa: CASSPGQGRSSYEQYF

v_call: TRBV27
j_call: TRBJ2-1
cdr3_aa: CASSFRGIYNEQFF

v_call: TRBV6-6
j_call: TRBJ2-1
cdr3_aa: CASSYSQVYNEQFF

v_call: TRBV11-2
j_call: TRBJ1-2
cdr3_aa: CASSQREIVRGAYGYTF

v_call: TRBV7-3
j_call: TRBJ1-6
cdr3_aa: CASSLIGAGQGYSPLHF

v_call: TRBV6-1
j_call: TRBJ2-5
cdr3_aa: CASSEDVAALQETQYF